Each of the 30 T cell receptor beta chains below was sequenced from the same sample in a study of blood T cells in healthy people across ages. Sample-barcoded 5' priming and a J-beta primer mix drove a second PCR of about 6 to 12 cycles. One entry per CDR3 protein, called by TCRdb with MiXCR from the 5' RACE reads. This table has 630,000 or so distinct CDR3 sequences, about 28% appearing once. The source material was blood. All receptors come from a woman of 80 years or more in good health.

The chain links TRBV6-1 to TRBJ1-2; TRBD1 might be the D (6 bases). The CDR3 loop spans 15 amino acids. V lost 5 bases and J lost 5, with 18 bases in between. The germline V gene has CDR1 MNHNS and CDR2 SASEGT. CDR3 amino acids: CASSPRTGGVYGYTF. CDR3 nucleotides: TGTGCCAGCAGTCCCCGGACCGGGGGCGTTTATGGCTACACCTTC.

CDR3 in DNA: TGTGCCAGCAGACCTGACAGTCCGTCCCAGCCCCAGCATTTT. Its translation: CASRPDSPSQPQHF. The chain employs TRBV7-2 and TRBJ1-5; maybe TRBD1 (5 bases). CDR3 length equals 14 residues. Looked up from germline, CDR1 is SGHTA and CDR2 is FQGNSA. Trimming removed 6 bases at V and 7 bases at J, with 16 bases between. The complete variable domain, with remaining parts taken from reference TRBV7-2 and TRBJ1-5, reads GAGVSQSPSNKVTEKGKDVELRCDPISGHTALYWYRQSLGQGLEFLIYFQGNSAPDKSGLPSDRFSAERTGGSVSTLTIQRTQQEDSAVYLCASRPDSPSQPQHFGDGTRLSIL.

This clonotype was seen a few times. The rearrangement joins TRBV5-1 to TRBJ2-1; tentative D call: TRBD1 (6 bases). Germline V gene sequence: CDR1 SGHRS, CDR2 YFSETQ. The CDR3 is 15 residues long. V lost 0 bases to trimming and J lost 3 bases, with 10 bases between them. The CDR3 region has the DNA TGCGCCAGCAGCTTGGTGGCAGGGGTCTACAATGAGCAGTTCTTC. It specifies CASSLVAGVYNEQFF.

A note on this clonotype: A much larger clonotype is one base distant, so this may be a read error. This sequence joins TRBV7-6 and TRBJ1-1, with D possibly TRBD1 on 5 matching bases. Germline V gene sequence: CDR1 SGHVS, CDR2 FNYEAQ. The CDR3 has 12 amino acids. Trimming removed 8 bases from V and 5 bases from J, with 12 bases in between. The CDR3 nucleotides are TGTGCCAGCGGGGCGGGTAGGACTGAAGCTTTCTTT. It translates to CASGAGRTEAFF.

The chain combines TRBV19 with TRBJ1-5, with D unresolved. The CDR3 has 14 amino acids. Germline V gene data show CDR1 as LNHDA and CDR2 as SQIVND (reference sequence). The V gene lost 1 base and the J gene lost 3 bases, with 7 bases spanning the gap. CDR3: CASSIVEYNQPQHF. CDR3 DNA: TGTGCCAGTAGTATAGTGGAGTACAATCAGCCCCAGCATTTT.

This clonotype showed up many times. The chain couples TRBV27 to TRBJ2-5; possible D gene TRBD1, 6 bases. The V end lost 3 bases, the J end lost 2 bases, and 13 bases lay between the germline ends. CDR3 size: 15 residues. Per the germline V gene, CDR1 is MNHEY and CDR2 is SMNVEV (reference sequence). The CDR3 protein is CASSFTTGTQETQYF. CDR3 bases: TGTGCCAGCAGTTTCACGACCGGGACACAAGAGACCCAGTACTTC.

J is TRBJ1-5 and V is TRBV6-1; TRBD1 aligns across 9 bases. V gave up 0 bases and J gave up 3 bases; unmatched junction bases: 3. The germline CDR1 and CDR2 sequences are MNHNS and SASEGT. The CDR3 runs to 16 residues. The CDR3: CASSEAGQGFNQPQHF. The CDR3 DNA reads TGTGCCAGCAGTGAAGCAGGACAGGGGTTCAATCAGCCCCAGCATTTT.

This clonotype was counted ten times or more. The chain uses TRBV7-2 and TRBJ2-4, with a weak D call TRBD2 (6 bases). From germline, CDR1 is SGHTA and CDR2 FQGNSA. CDR3 size: 16 residues. V lost 5 bases and J 4 bases, leaving 18 bases between the germline ends. The CDR3 reads CASSVITSGLKNIQYF. In DNA, the CDR3 is TGTGCCAGCAGCGTCATTACGAGCGGGTTGAAAAACATTCAGTACTTC. The full variable domain, in which reference TRBV7-2 and TRBJ2-4 provide the parts outside the CDR3, is GAGVSQSPSNKVTEKGKDVELRCDPISGHTALYWYRQSLGQGLEFLIYFQGNSAPDKSGLPSDRFSAERTGGSVSTLTIQRTQQEDSAVYLCASSVITSGLKNIQYFGAGTRLSVL.

This chain uses TRBV27 with TRBJ2-7; either TRBD1 or TRBD2 may supply D (5 bases each). The CDR3 consists of 16 residues. Germline CDR1 MNHEY, CDR2 SMNVEV (reference sequence). V lost 6 bases, J lost 0 bases, and 18 bases lay in between. The CDR3 region has the DNA TGTGCCAGCAGCCGTAGGGGCCCGGGGAGCTCCTACGAGCAGTACTTC. It codes for CASSRRGPGSSYEQYF.

The chain recombines TRBV7-9 with TRBJ1-2; D unresolved. CDR1 is SEHNR, CDR2 FQNEAQ, per germline (reference sequence). V was clipped by 8 bases and J by 6 bases, with 13 bases between them. The CDR3 consists of 12 residues. CDR3 residues: CASCSPRDGYTF. Here the CDR3 DNA reads TGTGCCAGCTGCAGCCCCCGGGATGGCTACACCTTC.

V usage is TRBV5-8 and J usage is TRBJ2-4; TRBD2 is a possible D gene (5 bases). The J call is uncertain, as TRBJ2-7 better fits the DNA end. The CDR3 loop spans 15 amino acids. Germline loops: CDR1 SGHTS, CDR2 YDEGEE. The CDR3 region is CASSLIASAAYEQYF. In nucleotides, the CDR3 is TGTGCCAGCAGCTTGATAGCGAGTGCGGCCTACGAGCAGTACTTC.

V gene TRBV7-2 combines with J gene TRBJ1-2; a possible D gene is TRBD1 (5 bases). Trimming shortened V by 5 bases and J by 14 bases, and 21 bases separated the two germline ends. This CDR3 spans 13 amino acids. Germline V gives CDR1 SGHTA, CDR2 FQGNSA. The CDR3, as DNA: TGTGCCAGCAGCCTCGGGACTGAGTACATTGAGACCTTC. Amino acids: CASSLGTEYIETF.

In its sample, this clonotype was seen a few times. The V call is TRBV24-1, the J call TRBJ2-3; 9 bases agree with TRBD1. The V gene's germline CDR1 is KGHDR and CDR2 SFDVKD. This CDR3 has 14 residues. The trim removed 12 bases at V and 4 bases at J, leaving 10 bases unmatched. The CDR3 nucleotides read TGTGCCTCAAGGACAGGGGAGGGTGCAGATACGCAGTATTTT. It encodes CASRTGEGADTQYF.

Remarks on this clonotype: This may be a read error: a much more frequent sequence differs by one nucleotide. This chain uses TRBV6-1 with TRBJ2-7; 11 positions agree with TRBD2. The junction had 9 bases not matched to a gene; V was cut back by 4 bases and J by 7 bases. Germline V CDR1 and CDR2: MNHNS, SASEGT. The length of the CDR3 is 15 residues. CDR3 residues: CASSVAGGIYNEQYF. CDR3 in DNA: TGTGCCAGCAGTGTAGCGGGGGGGATTTACAATGAGCAGTACTTC.

This clonotype was counted a few times. The gene calls are TRBV7-9 and TRBJ2-1; D is unresolved. CDR3 size: 13 residues. Trimming pared 3 bases from V and 6 bases from J, leaving 9 bases between. From germline, CDR1 is SEHNR and CDR2 FQNEAQ (reference sequence). Written as DNA, the CDR3 is TGTGCCAGCAGCTTGGCTCGGGTCAATGAGCAGTTCTTC. This sequence encodes CASSLARVNEQFF.

This clonotype appeared many times. The V gene is TRBV6-6, the J gene TRBJ2-5; 10 bases map to TRBD1. The V and J ends lost 6 bases and 5 bases, in that order; junction bases with no gene match: 6. Per germline, CDR1 MNHNY and CDR2 SVGAGI (reference sequence). This CDR3 is built from 14 residues. The CDR3 spells CASSGTGVQETQYF. The CDR3 DNA follows: TGTGCCAGCAGCGGGACAGGGGTTCAGGAGACCCAGTACTTC.

V is TRBV2 and J is TRBJ2-5; a possible D gene is TRBD2 (5 bases). The DNA end is more similar to TRBJ2-1, so the J call may be wrong. Looked up from germline, CDR1 is SNHLY and CDR2 is FYNNEI. The CDR3 runs to 13 residues. For the CDR3, the DNA is TGTGCCAGCAGTGCGGGCGGGTTAGAGACCCAGTTCTTC. Translated, it gives CASSAGGLETQFF.

This clonotype was detected only a few times. V is TRBV5-1 and J is TRBJ2-2; D is unresolved. CDR3 length: 17 amino acids. Germline V gene data show CDR1 as SGHRS and CDR2 as YFSETQ. V dropped 3 bases and J dropped 6 bases, with 21 bases sitting between them. The CDR3 bases are TGCGCCAGCAGCTCGGGCCAGGCGTCCCCCCTGGCCGGGGAGCTGTTTTTT. Protein: CASSSGQASPLAGELFF. Filled out from reference TRBV5-1 and TRBJ2-2, the complete variable domain reads KAGVTQTPRYLIKTRGQQVTLSCSPISGHRSVSWYQQTPGQGLQFLFEYFSETQRNKGNFPGRFSGRQFSNSRSEMNVSTLELGDSALYLCASSSGQASPLAGELFFGEGSRLTVL.

This clonotype was recorded a few times. The gene calls are TRBV6-1 and TRBJ1-3; 8 bases are a match to TRBD1. The CDR3 totals 16 residues. V trimming: 6 bases; J trimming: 0 bases; junction bases outside the gene matches: 7. Germline lookup yields CDR1 MNHNS and CDR2 SASEGT. The CDR3 sequence: CASSAQGASSGNTIYF. In DNA, the CDR3 is TGTGCCAGCAGCGCCCAGGGGGCCAGCTCTGGAAACACCATATATTTT.

In this sample, this clonotype turned up many times. The chain carries TRBV27 and TRBJ2-3; maybe TRBD2 (6 bases). The V end lost 5 bases, the J end lost 2 bases, and 26 bases lay between the germline ends. CDR1 is MNHEY and CDR2 is SMNVEV in the germline V gene (reference sequence). The CDR3 consists of 19 residues. CDR3 amino acids: CASSIYLGGRRGSTDTQYF. In nucleotides, the CDR3 is TGTGCCAGCAGTATCTATTTGGGGGGACGCCGGGGATCCACAGATACGCAGTATTTT.

Comments on this clonotype: Since a much larger clone is just one base distant, this may be a read error. This chain uses TRBV12-3 or TRBV12-4 with TRBJ2-7, with D tentatively TRBD1 (6 bases). The CDR3 spans 13 residues. The CDR3: CASTTGSSYEEYF. The CDR3 DNA follows: TGTGCCAGCACCACAGGGAGCTCCTACGAGGAGTACTTC.

This clonotype was counted at least ten times. The rearrangement uses TRBV28 and TRBJ2-7, with 10 bases fitting TRBD2. This CDR3 region has 18 residues. V shed 7 bases and J 4 bases; nucleotides not matched to a gene: 19. Germline V gene sequence: CDR1 MDHEN, CDR2 SYDVKM. CDR3 in amino acids: CASILAGTSGASRYEQYF. In nucleotides, the CDR3 is TGTGCCAGCATTCTGGCGGGTACTAGCGGGGCGTCCAGGTACGAGCAGTACTTC.

About this clonotype itself: Germline and junction disagree at one end, which may indicate a read error. The genes are TRBV12-3 or TRBV12-4 and TRBJ2-3; 10 positions match TRBD2. This CDR3 has 15 residues. CDR3 sequence: CASTRSGGAPDAQYF. The CDR3 coding sequence is TGTGCCAGCACCAGAAGCGGGGGGGCCCCAGATGCGCAGTATTTT.

This chain connects TRBV5-6 to TRBJ1-1; 8 bases match TRBD1. This CDR3 contains 15 residues. The J segment lost 5 bases and the V segment lost 4 bases, leaving 10 bases of the junction unmatched. Germline V gives CDR1 SGHDT, CDR2 YYEEEE. The CDR3 nucleotides are TGTGCCAGCAGCATACTACAGGGGGTGTATACTGAAGCTTTCTTT. Protein: CASSILQGVYTEAFF.

This clonotype was observed at least ten times. The chain is built from TRBV28 and TRBJ2-7; the match to TRBD1 covers 8 bases. Germline CDR1 reads MDHEN; CDR2 reads SYDVKM. Trimming took 2 bases from V and 0 from J; bases not matched to a gene: 3. This CDR3 contains 15 residues. Here the CDR3 DNA reads TGTGCCAGCAGTTTACCCGGGACAGGCTCCTACGAGCAGTACTTC. Amino acid sequence: CASSLPGTGSYEQYF. Together with reference TRBV28 and TRBJ2-7, the CDR3 gives the full variable domain: DVKVTQSSRYLVKRTGEKVFLECVQDMDHENMFWYRQDPGLGLRLIYFSYDVKMKEKGDIPEGYSVSREKKERFSLILESASTNQTSMYLCASSLPGTGSYEQYFGPGTRLTVT.

This clonotype was seen ten or more times. The chain links TRBV2 to TRBJ2-7; TRBD2 matches at 11 bases. CDR1 and CDR2 (germline): SNHLY, FYNNEI. The J segment lost 2 bases and the V segment lost 6 bases, leaving 6 bases of the junction unmatched. CDR3 length: 15 residues. This chain's CDR3 is CASRAGTSGAYEQYF. Here the CDR3 DNA reads TGTGCCAGCAGGGCCGGGACTAGCGGTGCCTACGAGCAGTACTTC.

This chain links TRBV7-3 with TRBJ2-2; maybe TRBD1 (6 bases). The length of the CDR3 is 14 residues. Trimming removed 5 bases at V and 3 bases at J, with 10 bases between. Germline lookup yields CDR1 SGHTA and CDR2 FQGTGA. CDR3 DNA: TGTGCCAGCAGCCAGACAGGCTACACCGGGGAGCTGTTTTTT. Translation gives CASSQTGYTGELFF.

This clonotype was seen ten or more times. V is TRBV6-1 and J is TRBJ2-7; D unresolved. There are 13 residues in the CDR3. CDR1 and CDR2 (germline): MNHNS, SASEGT. Trimming pared 7 bases from V and 2 bases from J, leaving 12 bases between. Here the CDR3 reads CASTRVGTYEQYF. CDR3 DNA sequence: TGTGCCAGCACCCGGGTCGGTACCTACGAGCAGTACTTC.

This clonotype was observed a handful of times. A much larger clone differs by one base, so this may be a read error. The V call is TRBV10-3, the J call TRBJ2-6, with TRBD1 as a possible D gene (5 bases). This CDR3 spans 16 amino acids. Looked up from germline, CDR1 is ENHRY and CDR2 is SYGVKD. CDR3 residues: CAITSREIAGANVRTF. The CDR3 nucleotides read TGTGCCATCACTTCCAGAGAAATAGCTGGGGCCAACGTCCGGACTTTC.

This clonotype was seen at least ten times. The chain combines TRBV28 with TRBJ2-7; TRBD1 matches at 9 bases. Germline-derived CDR1 and CDR2 are MDHEN and SYDVKM. V lost 3 bases and J lost 5; bases outside the gene matches: 5. This CDR3 is 14 amino acids long. The CDR3 DNA reads TGTGCCAGCAGTTTTACAGGGGGCAGGAACGAGCAGTACTTC. Amino acid sequence: CASSFTGGRNEQYF.